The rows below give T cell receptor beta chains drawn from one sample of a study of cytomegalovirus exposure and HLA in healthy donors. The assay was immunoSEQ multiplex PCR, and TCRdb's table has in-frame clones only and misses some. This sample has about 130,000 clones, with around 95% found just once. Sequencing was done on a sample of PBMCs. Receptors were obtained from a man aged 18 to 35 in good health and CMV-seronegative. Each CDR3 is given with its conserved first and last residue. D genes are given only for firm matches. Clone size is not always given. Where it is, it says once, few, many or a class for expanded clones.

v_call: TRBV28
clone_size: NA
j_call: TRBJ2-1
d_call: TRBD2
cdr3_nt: TGTGCCAGCAGCCGGGCGGGGGAAGGCTCCTACAATGAGCAGTTCTTC
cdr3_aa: CASSRAGEGSYNEQFF

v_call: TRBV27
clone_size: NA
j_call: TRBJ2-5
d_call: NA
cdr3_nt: TGTGCCAGCAGGGGACAAGACCTCCAAGAGACCCAGTACTTC
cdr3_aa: CASRGQDLQETQYF

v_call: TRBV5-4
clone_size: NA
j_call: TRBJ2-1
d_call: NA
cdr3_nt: TGTGCCAGCAGCCCCGTCCTCGGGACTCCGAAAAATCCCAATGAGCAGTTCTTC
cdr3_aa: CASSPVLGTPKNPNEQFF

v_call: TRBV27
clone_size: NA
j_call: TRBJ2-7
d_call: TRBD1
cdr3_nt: TGTGCCAGCAGTTCGGACGACAGGGTCTCCTACGAGCAGTACTTC
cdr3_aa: CASSSDDRVSYEQYF

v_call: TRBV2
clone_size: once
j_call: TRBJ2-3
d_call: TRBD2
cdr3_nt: TGTGCCAGCAGTGACGGGACTAGTTTTGCCCCAGATACGCAGTATTTT
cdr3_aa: CASSDGTSFAPDTQYF

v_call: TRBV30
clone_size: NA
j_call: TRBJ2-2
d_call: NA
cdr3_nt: TGTGCCTGGAAGTCTCTCGACAGGCTAGTTGGGGAGCTGTTTTTT
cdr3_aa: CAWKSLDRLVGELFF

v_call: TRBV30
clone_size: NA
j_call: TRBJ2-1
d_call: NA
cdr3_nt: TGTGCCTGGGTAGGAGGTAGAAACAATGAGCAGTTCTTC
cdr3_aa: CAWVGGRNNEQFF

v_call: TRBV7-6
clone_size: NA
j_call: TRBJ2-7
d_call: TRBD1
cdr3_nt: TGTGCCAGCAGCTGGGACAGTTTCTCCTACGAGCAGTACTTC
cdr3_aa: CASSWDSFSYEQYF

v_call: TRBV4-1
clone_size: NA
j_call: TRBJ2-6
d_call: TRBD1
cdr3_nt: TGCGCCAGCAGCCAAGAGGGGACAGGGGTGGCTGGGGCCAACGTCCTGACTTTC
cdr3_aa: CASSQEGTGVAGANVLTF

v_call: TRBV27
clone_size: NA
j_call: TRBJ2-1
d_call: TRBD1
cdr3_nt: TGTGCCAGCAGTTCCGGGGACAGGGAGCAGTTCTTC
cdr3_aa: CASSSGDREQFF

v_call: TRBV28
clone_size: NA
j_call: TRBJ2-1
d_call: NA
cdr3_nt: TGTGCCAGCAACTGGGGGCTAGCGGAGGCCAGCTCCTACAATGAGCAGTTCTTC
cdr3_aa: CASNWGLAEASSYNEQFF

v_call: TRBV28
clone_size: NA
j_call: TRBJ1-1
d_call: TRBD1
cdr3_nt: TGTGCCAGCAATTCAGGGGGCTCCACTGAAGCTTTCTTT
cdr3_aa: CASNSGGSTEAFF

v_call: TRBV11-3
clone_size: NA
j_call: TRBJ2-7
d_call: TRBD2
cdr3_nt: TGTGCCAGCGGGTCGGGACTAGGGCCCTACGAGCAGTACTTC
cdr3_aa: CASGSGLGPYEQYF

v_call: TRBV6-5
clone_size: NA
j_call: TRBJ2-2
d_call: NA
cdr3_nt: TGTGCCAGCAGCTACTATAGCGCGGTTGCCGGGGAGCTGTTTTTT
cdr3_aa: CASSYYSAVAGELFF

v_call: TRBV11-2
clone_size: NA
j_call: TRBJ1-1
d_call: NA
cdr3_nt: TGTGCCAGCAGCTTAGGTACAAAGATAACTGAAGCTTTCTTT
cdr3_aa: CASSLGTKITEAFF

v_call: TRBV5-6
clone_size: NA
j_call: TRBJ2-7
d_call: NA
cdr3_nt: TGTGCCAGCAGCTTCGTTGGAGCCGACGAGCAGTACTTC
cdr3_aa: CASSFVGADEQYF

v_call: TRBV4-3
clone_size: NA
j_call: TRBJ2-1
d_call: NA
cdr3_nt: TGCGCCAGCAGCCAAGAATCGGGGGACTTGAATGAGCAGTTCTTC
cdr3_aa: CASSQESGDLNEQFF

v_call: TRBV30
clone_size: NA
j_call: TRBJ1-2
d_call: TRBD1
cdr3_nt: TGTGCCTGGAGTGTACGGGAGGGGGCTGATGGCTACACCTTC
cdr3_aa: CAWSVREGADGYTF

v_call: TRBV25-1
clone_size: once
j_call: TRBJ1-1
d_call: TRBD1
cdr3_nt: TGTGCCAGCAGACACAGGGGATCAATCTCTGAAGCTTTCTTT
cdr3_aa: CASRHRGSISEAFF

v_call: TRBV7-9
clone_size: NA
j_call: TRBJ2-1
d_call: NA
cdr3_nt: TGTGCCAGCAGCCCCCAGGGGAGAGGGGTATATGAGCAGTTCTTC
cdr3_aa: CASSPQGRGVYEQFF

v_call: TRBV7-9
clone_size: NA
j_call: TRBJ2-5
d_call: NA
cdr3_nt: TGTGCCAGCAGCTTAGTAGGAGGGGTAGGGGAGACCCAGTACTTC
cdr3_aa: CASSLVGGVGETQYF

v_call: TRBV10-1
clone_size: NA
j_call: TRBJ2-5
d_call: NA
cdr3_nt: TGCGCCAGCAGTGAGTCGTGGCGGGAGACCCAGTACTTC
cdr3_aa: CASSESWRETQYF

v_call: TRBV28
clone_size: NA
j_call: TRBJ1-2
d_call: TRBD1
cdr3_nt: TGTGCCAGCAGGACTACAGGGGTCGGCTACACCTTC
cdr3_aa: CASRTTGVGYTF

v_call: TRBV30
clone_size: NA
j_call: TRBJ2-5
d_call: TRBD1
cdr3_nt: TGTGCCTGGGGGACAGGTGAGACCCAGTACTTC
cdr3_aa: CAWGTGETQYF

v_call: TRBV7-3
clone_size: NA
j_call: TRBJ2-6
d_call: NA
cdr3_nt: TGTGCCAGCAGCTTAATGGGGCAGCCTCACTCTGGGGCCAACGTCCTGACTTTC
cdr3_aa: CASSLMGQPHSGANVLTF

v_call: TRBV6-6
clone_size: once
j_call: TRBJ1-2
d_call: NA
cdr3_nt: TGTGCCAGCAGTTACTCGACGGGGGGGTACGGGTATGGCTACACCTTC
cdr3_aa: CASSYSTGGYGYGYTF

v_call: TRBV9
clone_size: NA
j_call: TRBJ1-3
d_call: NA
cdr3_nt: TGTGCCAGCAGCGTAGATGTTGGGGGCCACTCTGGAAACACCATATATTTT
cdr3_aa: CASSVDVGGHSGNTIYF

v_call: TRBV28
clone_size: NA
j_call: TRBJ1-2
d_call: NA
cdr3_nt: TGTGCCAGCAGTTTGGGGGAGGAGTGGGCCCTTCTATATGGCTACACCTTC
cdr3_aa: CASSLGEEWALLYGYTF

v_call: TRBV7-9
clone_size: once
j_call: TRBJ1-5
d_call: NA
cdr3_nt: TGTGCCAGCAGCTTAGCGACGGGTCAGCCCCAGCATTTT
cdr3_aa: CASSLATGQPQHF

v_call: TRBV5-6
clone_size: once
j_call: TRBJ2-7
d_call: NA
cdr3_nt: TGTGCCAGCAGCTTGGTACAGTCCTACGAGCAGTACTTC
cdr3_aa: CASSLVQSYEQYF

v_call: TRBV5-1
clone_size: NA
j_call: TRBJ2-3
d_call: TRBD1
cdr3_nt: TGCGCCAGCAGCTTTTATCCGGACAGGGTGACAGATACGCAGTATTTT
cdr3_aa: CASSFYPDRVTDTQYF

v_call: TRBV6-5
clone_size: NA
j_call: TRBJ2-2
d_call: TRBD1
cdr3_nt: TGTGCCAGCAGTCTCGGACAGGGGGCATCCGGGGAGCTGTTTTTT
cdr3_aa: CASSLGQGASGELFF

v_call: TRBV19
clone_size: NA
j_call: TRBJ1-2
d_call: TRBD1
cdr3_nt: TGTGCCAGTAGTACCAATACCCCAGGGACAGGAGGCTACACCTTC
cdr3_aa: CASSTNTPGTGGYTF

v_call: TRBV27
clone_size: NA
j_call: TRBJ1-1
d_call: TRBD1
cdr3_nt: TGTGCCAGCAGTCCCCCCGGGACAGGGAACACTGAAGCTTTCTTT
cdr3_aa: CASSPPGTGNTEAFF

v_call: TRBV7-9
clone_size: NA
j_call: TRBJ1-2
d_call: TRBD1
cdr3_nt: TGTGCCAGCAGCTCGCCCAAGCCGGGACAGGGGATTTACGGCTACACCTTC
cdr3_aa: CASSSPKPGQGIYGYTF

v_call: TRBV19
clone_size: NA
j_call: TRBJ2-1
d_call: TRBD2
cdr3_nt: TGTGCCAGTAGTATGCCGGGGAGCGGGAGAGGTAATGAGCAGTTCTTC
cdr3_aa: CASSMPGSGRGNEQFF

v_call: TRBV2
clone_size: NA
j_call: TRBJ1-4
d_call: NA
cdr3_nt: TGTGCCAGCAGTGAATTAAGGAGCGCAACTAATGAAAAACTGTTTTTT
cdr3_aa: CASSELRSATNEKLFF

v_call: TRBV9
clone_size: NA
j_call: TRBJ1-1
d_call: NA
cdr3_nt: TGTGCCAGCAGCTCCTCGGGGATGAACACTGAAGCTTTCTTT
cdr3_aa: CASSSSGMNTEAFF

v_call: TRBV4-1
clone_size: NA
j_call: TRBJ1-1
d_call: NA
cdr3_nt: TGCGCCAGCAGCCAAGATTCGGAGGCGGGGGCGATTTTGGCTTTCTTT
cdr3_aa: CASSQDSEAGAILAFF

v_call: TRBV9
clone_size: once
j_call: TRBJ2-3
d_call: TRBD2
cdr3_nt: TGTGCCAGCAGCGGTACCGGGCTAGCGGTCACAGATACGCAGTATTTT
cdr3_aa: CASSGTGLAVTDTQYF

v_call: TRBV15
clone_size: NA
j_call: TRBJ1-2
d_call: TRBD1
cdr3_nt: TGTGCCACCAGCAGAGATCTGACAGGGGGCGCTTTTATCGGTGGCTACACCTTC
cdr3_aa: CATSRDLTGGAFIGGYTF

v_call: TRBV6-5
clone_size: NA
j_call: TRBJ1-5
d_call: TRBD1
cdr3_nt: TGTGCCAGCAGTTACGGGGCAGGGGGCCAGCCCCAGCATTTT
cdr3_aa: CASSYGAGGQPQHF

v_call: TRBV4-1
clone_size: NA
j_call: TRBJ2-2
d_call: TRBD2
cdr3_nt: TGCGCCAGCAGGCCAGGACTAGCGGGGTACACCGGGGAGCTGTTTTTT
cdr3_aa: CASRPGLAGYTGELFF

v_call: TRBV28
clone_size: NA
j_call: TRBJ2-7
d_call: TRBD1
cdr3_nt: TGTGCCAGCAGCCAGGACAGGATTTCCTACGAGCAGTACTTC
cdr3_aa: CASSQDRISYEQYF

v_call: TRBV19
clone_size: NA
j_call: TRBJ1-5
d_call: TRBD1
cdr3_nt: TGTGCCAGTAGTATGGACAGGGGGCGAACAAGCAATCAGCCCCAGCATTTT
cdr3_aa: CASSMDRGRTSNQPQHF

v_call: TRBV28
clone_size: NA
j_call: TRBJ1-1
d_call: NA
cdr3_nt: TGTGCCAGCAGCCCCCCGGGGGGGGCGAGGACTGAAGCTTTCTTT
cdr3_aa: CASSPPGGARTEAFF

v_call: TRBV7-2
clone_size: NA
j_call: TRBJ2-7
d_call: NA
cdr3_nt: TGTGCCAGCAGCTTAGACTTACTTGGCTACGAGCAGTACTTC
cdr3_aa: CASSLDLLGYEQYF

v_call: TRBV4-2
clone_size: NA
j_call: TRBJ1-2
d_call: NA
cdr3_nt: TGTGCCAGCAGCCAGACAGAATCTGGCTATGGCTACACCTTC
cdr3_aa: CASSQTESGYGYTF

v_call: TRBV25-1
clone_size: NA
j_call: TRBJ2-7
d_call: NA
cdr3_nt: TGTGCCAGCAGTGAAACAGTGTCGCCCTACGAGCAGTACTTC
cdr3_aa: CASSETVSPYEQYF

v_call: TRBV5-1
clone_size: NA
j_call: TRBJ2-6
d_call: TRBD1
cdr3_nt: TGCGCCAGCAGCGGCCGGGACAGCGAGACCCGTACTTTTGGGGCCAACGTCCTGACTTTC
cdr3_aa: CASSGRDSETRTFGANVLTF

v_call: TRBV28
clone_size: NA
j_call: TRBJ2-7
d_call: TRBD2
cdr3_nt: TGTGCCAGCAGCCCCCAAGCGGGAGGGCTTGACGAGCAGTACTTC
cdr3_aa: CASSPQAGGLDEQYF

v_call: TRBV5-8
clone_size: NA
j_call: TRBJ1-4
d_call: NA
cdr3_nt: TGTGCCAGCAGCCAAGGCTCGGGGTTTCCCAGTGTTCGGGAAAAACTGTTTTTT
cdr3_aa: CASSQGSGFPSVREKLFF

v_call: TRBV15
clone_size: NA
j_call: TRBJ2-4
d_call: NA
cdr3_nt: TGTGCCACCAGCAGCCTCCCTGGGGGCGGACAAAACATTCAGTACTTC
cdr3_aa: CATSSLPGGGQNIQYF

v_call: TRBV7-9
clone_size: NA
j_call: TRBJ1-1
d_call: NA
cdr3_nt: TGTGCCAGCACAGCGGGCACAGGACTTATCCTCTTCATGAACACTGAAGCTTTCTTT
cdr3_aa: CASTAGTGLILFMNTEAFF

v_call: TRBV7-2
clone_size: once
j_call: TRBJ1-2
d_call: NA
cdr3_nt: TGTGCCAGCACTTTCAACTATGGCTACACCTTC
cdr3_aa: CASTFNYGYTF

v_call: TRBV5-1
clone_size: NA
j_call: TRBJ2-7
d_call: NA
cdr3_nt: TGCGCCAGCAGCTTGAGTTACACGTCCTCCTACGAGCAGTACTTC
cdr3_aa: CASSLSYTSSYEQYF

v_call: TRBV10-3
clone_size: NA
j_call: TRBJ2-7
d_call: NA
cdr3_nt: TGTGCCATCAGTGGAGATAGTCGAAACGAGCAGTACTTC
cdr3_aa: CAISGDSRNEQYF

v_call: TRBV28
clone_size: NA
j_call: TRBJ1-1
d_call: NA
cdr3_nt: TGTGCCAGCAGCTCGCAAGGCCGCGGGGCTTTCTTT
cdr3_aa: CASSSQGRGAFF

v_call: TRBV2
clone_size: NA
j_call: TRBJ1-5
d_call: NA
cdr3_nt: TGTGCCAGCAGTGGGGCGGGCCTCAATCAGCCCCAGCATTTT
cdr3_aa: CASSGAGLNQPQHF

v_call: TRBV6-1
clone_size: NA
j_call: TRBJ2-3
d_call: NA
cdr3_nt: TGTGCCAGCAGTGAAGACAGGGTAGGGGCTGATACGCAGTATTTT
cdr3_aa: CASSEDRVGADTQYF